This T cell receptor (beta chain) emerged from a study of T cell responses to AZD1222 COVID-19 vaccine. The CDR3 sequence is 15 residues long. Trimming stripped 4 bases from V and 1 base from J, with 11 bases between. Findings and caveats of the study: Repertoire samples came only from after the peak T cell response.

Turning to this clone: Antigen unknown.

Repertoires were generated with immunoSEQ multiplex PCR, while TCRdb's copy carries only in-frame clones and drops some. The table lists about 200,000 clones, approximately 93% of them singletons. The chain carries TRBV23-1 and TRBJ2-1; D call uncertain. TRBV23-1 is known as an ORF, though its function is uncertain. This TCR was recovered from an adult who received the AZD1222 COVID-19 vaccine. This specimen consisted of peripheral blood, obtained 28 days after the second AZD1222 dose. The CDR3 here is CASSPDFGSYNEQFF. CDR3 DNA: TGCGCCAGCAGTCCCGACTTTGGGTCCTACAATGAGCAGTTCTTC.